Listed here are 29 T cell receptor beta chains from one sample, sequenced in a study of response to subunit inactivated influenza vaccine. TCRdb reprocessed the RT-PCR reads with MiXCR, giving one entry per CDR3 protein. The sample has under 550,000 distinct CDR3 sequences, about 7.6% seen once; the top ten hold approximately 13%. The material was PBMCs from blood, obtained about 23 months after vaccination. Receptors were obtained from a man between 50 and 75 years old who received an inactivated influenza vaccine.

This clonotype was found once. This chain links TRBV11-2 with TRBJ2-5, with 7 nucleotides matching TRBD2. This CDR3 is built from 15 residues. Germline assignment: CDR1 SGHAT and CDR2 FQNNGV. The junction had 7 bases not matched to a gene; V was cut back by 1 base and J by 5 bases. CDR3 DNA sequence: TGTGCCAGCAGCTTAGCCCTCGGGACTATTGAGACCCAGTACTTC. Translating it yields CASSLALGTIETQYF.

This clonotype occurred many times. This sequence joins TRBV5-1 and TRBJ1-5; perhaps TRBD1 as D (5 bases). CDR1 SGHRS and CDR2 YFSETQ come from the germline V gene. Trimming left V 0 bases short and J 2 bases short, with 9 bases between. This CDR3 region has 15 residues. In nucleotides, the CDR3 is TGCGCCAGCAGCTTGGCCGGGGGTGGCAATCAGCCCCAGCATTTT. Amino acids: CASSLAGGGNQPQHF.

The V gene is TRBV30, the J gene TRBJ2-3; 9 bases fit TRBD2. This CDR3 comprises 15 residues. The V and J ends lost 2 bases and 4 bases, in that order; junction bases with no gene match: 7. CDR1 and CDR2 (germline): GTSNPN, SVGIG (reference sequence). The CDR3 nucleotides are TGTGCCTGGAGTAGGCTAGCGGGGTTCTCAGATACGCAGTATTTT. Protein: CAWSRLAGFSDTQYF.

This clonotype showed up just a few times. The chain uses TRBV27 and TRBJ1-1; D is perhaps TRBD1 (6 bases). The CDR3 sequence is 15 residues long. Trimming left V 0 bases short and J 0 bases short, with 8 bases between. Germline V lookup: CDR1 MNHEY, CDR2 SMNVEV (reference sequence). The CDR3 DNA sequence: TGTGCCAGCAGTTTATCCGGGACACTGAACACTGAAGCTTTCTTT. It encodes CASSLSGTLNTEAFF.

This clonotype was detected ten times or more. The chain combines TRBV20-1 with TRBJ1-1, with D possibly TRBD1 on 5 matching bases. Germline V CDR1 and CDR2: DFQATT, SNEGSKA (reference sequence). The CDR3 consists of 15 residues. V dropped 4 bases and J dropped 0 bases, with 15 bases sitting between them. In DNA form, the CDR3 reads TGCAGTGCTAAATCCCCGGGACGAATGAACACTGAAGCTTTCTTT. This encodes CSAKSPGRMNTEAFF.

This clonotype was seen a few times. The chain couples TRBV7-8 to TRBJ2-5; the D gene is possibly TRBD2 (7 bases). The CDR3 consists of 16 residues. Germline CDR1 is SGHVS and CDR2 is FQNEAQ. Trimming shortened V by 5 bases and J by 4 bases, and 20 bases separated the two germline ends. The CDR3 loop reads CASSPRLAGASETQYF. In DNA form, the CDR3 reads TGTGCCAGCAGCCCACGCCTCGCGGGGGCGTCAGAGACCCAGTACTTC.

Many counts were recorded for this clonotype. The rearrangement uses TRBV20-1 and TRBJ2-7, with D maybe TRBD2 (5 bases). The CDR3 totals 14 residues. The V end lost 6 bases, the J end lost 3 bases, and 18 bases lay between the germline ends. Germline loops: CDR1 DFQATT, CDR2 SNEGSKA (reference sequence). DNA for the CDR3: TGCAGTGCCACCCAGCAACTAGTAGGCTACGAGCAGTACTTC. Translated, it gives CSATQQLVGYEQYF.

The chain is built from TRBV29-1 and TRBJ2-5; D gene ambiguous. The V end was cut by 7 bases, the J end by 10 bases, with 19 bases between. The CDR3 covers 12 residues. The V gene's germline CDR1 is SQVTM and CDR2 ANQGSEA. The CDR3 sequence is CSAGFTSGDQYF. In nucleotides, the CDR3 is TGCAGCGCCGGTTTTACCAGTGGGGACCAGTACTTC.

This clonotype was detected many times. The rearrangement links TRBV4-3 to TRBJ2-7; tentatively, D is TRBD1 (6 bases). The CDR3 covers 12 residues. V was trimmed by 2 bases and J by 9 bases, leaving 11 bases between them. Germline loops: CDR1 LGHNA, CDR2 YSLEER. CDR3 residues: CASSQTGNRQYF. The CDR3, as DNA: TGCGCCAGCAGCCAAACAGGGAATCGGCAGTACTTC.

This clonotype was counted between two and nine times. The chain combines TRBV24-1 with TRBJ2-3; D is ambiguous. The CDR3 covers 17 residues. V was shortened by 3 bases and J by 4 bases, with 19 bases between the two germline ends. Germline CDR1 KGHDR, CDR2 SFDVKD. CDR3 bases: TGTGCCACCAGTGATCCCAGGCATGTGGTCAGCCCAGATACGCAGTATTTT. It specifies CATSDPRHVVSPDTQYF.

Here the CDR3 DNA reads TGTGCCAGCAGCCCCGGAGGACAAGGAGAGACCCAGTACTTC. Its protein is CASSPGGQGETQYF. The chain is built from TRBV9 and TRBJ2-5; D could derive from TRBD1 or TRBD2 (5 bases each). The germline V gene has CDR1 SGDLS and CDR2 YYNGEE. The CDR3 has 14 amino acids. With 4 bases removed from V and 4 bases from J, the gap between germline ends came to 14 bases.

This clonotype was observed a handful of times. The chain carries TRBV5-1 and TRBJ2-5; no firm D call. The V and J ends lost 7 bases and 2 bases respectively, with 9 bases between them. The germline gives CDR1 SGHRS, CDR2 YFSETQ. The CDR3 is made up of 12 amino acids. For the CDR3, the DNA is TGCGCCAGCGCAAGCGAGCAAGAGACCCAGTACTTC. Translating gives CASASEQETQYF. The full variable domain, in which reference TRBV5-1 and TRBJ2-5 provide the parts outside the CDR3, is KAGVTQTPRYLIKTRGQQVTLSCSPISGHRSVSWYQQTPGQGLQFLFEYFSETQRNKGNFPGRFSGRQFSNSRSEMNVSTLELGDSALYLCASASEQETQYFGPGTRLLVL.

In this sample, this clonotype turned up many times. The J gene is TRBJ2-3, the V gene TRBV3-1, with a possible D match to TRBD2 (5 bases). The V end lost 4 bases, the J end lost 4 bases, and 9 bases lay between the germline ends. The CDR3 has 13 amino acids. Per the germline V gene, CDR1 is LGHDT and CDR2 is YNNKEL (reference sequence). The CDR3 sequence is CASSPHGADTQYF. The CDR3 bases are TGTGCCAGCAGCCCACACGGGGCAGATACGCAGTATTTT.

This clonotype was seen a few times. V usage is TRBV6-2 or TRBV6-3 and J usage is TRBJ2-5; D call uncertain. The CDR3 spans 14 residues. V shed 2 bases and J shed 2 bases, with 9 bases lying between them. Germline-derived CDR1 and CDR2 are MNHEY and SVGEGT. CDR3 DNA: TGTGCCAGCAGTTACCCGCAGACACAAGAGACCCAGTACTTC. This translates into CASSYPQTQETQYF.

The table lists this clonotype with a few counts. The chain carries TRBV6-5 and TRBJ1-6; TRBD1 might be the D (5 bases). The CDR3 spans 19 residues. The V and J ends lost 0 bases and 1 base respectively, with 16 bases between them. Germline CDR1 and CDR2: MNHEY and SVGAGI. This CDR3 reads CASSYSIQEGLSYNSPLHF. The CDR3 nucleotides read TGTGCCAGCAGTTACTCGATCCAAGAGGGGCTATCCTATAATTCACCCCTCCACTTT.

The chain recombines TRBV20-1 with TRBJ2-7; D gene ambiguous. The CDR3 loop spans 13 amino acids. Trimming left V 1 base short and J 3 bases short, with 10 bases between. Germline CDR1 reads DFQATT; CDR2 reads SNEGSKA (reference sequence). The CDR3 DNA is TGCAGTGCTAGAGGGGCAATTAACTACGAGCAGTACTTC. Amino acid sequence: CSARGAINYEQYF.

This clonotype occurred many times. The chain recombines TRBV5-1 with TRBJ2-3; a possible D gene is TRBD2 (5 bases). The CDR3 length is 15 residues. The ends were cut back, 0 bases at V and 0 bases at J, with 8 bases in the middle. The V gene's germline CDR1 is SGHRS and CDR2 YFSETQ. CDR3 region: CASSLGTLSTDTQYF. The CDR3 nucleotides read TGCGCCAGCAGCTTGGGGACTCTAAGCACAGATACGCAGTATTTT.

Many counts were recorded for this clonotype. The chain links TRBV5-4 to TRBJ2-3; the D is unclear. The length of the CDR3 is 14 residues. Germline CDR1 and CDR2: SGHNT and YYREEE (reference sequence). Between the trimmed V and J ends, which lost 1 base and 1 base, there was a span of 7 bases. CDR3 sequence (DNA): TGTGCCAGCAGCTTGAGTCGGGGCACAGATACGCAGTATTTT. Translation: CASSLSRGTDTQYF.

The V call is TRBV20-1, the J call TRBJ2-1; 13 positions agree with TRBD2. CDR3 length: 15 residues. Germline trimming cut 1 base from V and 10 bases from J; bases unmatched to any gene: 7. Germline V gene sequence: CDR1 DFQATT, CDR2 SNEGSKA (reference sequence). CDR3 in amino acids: CSARGTSGSFREQFF. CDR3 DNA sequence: TGCAGTGCTAGAGGGACTAGCGGGAGTTTCAGGGAGCAGTTCTTC.

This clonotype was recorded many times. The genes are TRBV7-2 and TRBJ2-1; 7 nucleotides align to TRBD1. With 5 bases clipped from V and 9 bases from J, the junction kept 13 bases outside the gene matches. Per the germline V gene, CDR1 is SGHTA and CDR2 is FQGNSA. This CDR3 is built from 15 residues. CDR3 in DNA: TGTGCCAGCAGCCCGACGGACAGGTGGAACACTGAGCAGTTCTTC. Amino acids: CASSPTDRWNTEQFF.

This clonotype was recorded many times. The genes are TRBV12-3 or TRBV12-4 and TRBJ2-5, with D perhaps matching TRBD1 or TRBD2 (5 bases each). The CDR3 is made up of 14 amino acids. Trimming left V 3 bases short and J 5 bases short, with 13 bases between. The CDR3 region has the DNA TGTGCCAGCAGTTTCCTCAGGGACCGGGAGACCCAGTACTTC. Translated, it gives CASSFLRDRETQYF.

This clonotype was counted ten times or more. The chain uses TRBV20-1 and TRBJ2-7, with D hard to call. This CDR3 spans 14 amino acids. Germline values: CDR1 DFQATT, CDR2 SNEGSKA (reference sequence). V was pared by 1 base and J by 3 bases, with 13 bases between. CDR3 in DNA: TGCAGTGCTAGAGCACCCACTACTCTCTACGAGCAGTACTTC. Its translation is CSARAPTTLYEQYF.

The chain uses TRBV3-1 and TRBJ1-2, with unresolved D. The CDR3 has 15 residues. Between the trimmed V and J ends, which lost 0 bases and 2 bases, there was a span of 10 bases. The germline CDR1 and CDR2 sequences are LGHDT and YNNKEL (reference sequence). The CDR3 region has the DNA TGTGCCAGCAGCCAAGAGTTAGGATTCAACTATGGCTACACCTTC. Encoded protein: CASSQELGFNYGYTF. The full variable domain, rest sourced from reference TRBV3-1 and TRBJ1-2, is DTAVSQTPKYLVTQMGNDKSIKCEQNLGHDTMYWYKQDSKKFLKIMFSYNNKELIINETVPNRFSPKSPDKAHLNLHINSLELGDSAVYFCASSQELGFNYGYTFGSGTRLTVV.

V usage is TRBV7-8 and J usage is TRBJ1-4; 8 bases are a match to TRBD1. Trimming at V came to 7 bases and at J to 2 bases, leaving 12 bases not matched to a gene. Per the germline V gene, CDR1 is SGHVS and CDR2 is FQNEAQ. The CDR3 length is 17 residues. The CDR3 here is CASTTQPGGLTNEKLFF. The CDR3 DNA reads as TGTGCCAGCACCACCCAGCCAGGGGGCTTGACTAATGAAAAACTGTTTTTT.

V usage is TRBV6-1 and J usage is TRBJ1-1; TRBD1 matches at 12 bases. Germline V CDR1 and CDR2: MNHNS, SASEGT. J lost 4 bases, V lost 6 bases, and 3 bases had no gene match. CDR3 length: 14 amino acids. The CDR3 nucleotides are TGTGCCAGCAGAGGGACAGGGGGCGGCACTGAAGCTTTCTTT. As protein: CASRGTGGGTEAFF.

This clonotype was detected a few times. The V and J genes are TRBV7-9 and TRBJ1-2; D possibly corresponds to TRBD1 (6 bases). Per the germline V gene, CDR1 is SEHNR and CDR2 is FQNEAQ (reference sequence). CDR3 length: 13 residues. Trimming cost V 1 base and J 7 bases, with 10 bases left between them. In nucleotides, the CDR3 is TGTGCCAGCAGCTTAGGAGAACAGGGTGGCTACACCTTC. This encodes CASSLGEQGGYTF. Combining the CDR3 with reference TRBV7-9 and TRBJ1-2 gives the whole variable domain DTGVSQNPRHKITKRGQNVTFRCDPISEHNRLYWYRQTLGQGPEFLTYFQNEAQLEKSRLLSDRFSAERPKGSFSTLEIQRTEQGDSAMYLCASSLGEQGGYTFGSGTRLTVV.

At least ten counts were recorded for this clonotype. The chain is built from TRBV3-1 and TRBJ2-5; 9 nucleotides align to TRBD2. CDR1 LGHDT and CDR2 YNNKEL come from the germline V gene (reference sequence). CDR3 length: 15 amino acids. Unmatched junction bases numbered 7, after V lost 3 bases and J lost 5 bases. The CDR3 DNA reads TGTGCCAGCAGCCAGACTCTAGCGGGGTTTGAGACCCAGTACTTC. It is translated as CASSQTLAGFETQYF.

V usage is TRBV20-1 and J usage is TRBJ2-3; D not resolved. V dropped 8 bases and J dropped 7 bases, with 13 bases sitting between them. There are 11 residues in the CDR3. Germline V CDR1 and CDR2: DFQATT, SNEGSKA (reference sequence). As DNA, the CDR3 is TGCAGTTCGTCTCGTCTTAATACGCAGTATTTT. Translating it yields CSSSRLNTQYF.

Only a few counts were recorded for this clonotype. The CDR3 loop is CASSLAQGPQHF. The CDR3 DNA sequence: TGTGCCAGCAGTTTAGCCCAGGGGCCCCAGCATTTT. The V gene is TRBV12-3 or TRBV12-4, the J gene TRBJ1-5; D possibly corresponds to TRBD1 (5 bases). The length of the CDR3 is 12 residues. V lost 0 bases and J 9 bases, leaving 6 bases between the germline ends.